These 32 T cell receptor beta chains share one sample of origin, sequenced in a study of shared clonotypes between healthy human individuals. Libraries were prepared by immunoSEQ multiplex PCR; TCRdb keeps only in-frame clonotypes and omits some of them. The table includes about 460,000 clones, around 77% detected once. The sequenced sample consisted of PBMCs. The receptors come from a woman in her 40s in good health. Some clones in this sample may be carry-over from other donors' samples.

V is TRBV4-2 and J is TRBJ2-5; D is unresolved. Trimming took off 0 bases at V and 2 bases at J, with 7 bases between the two ends. CDR3 length: 14 amino acids. Germline loops: CDR1 LGHNA, CDR2 YNFKEQ. The CDR3 DNA reads as TGTGCCAGCAGCCAAGATCTTACACAAGAGACCCAGTACTTC. This gives the protein CASSQDLTQETQYF.

The rearrangement joins TRBV5-4 to TRBJ2-7; D may be TRBD2 (5 bases). Germline CDR1 SGHNT, CDR2 YYREEE (reference sequence). V was cut by 4 bases and J by 1 base, with 15 bases left in between. The CDR3 has 15 amino acids. CDR3 DNA: TGTGCCAGCAGCCGCCCCCTAGCTGGGTCCTACGAGCAGTACTTC. This translates into CASSRPLAGSYEQYF. The whole variable domain, filled in from reference TRBV5-4 and TRBJ2-7, reads ETGVTQSPTHLIKTRGQQVTLRCSSQSGHNTVSWYQQALGQGPQFIFQYYREEENGRGNFPPRFSGLQFPNYSSELNVNALELDDSALYLCASSRPLAGSYEQYFGPGTRLTVT.

This clone is a singleton in its sample. A read error is the likely source, as a far larger clone sits one nucleotide away. The V call is TRBV5-4, the J call TRBJ1-2; maybe TRBD1 (5 bases). V was clipped by 0 bases and J by 3 bases, with 15 bases between them. CDR3 size: 16 residues. From germline, CDR1 is SGHNT and CDR2 YYREEE (reference sequence). The CDR3 sequence: CASSLEPEGSYYGYTF. The CDR3 nucleotides are TGTGCCAGCAGCTTGGAGCCTGAGGGGTCTTACTATGGCTACACCTTC.

This clone was observed at least ten times. The V call is TRBV5-4, the J call TRBJ2-1, with TRBD2 matching over 9 bases. Germline assignment: CDR1 SGHNT and CDR2 YYREEE (reference sequence). This CDR3 contains 15 residues. The junction had 2 bases not matched to a gene; V was cut back by 4 bases and J by 0 bases. This CDR3 reads CASSQAGGSYNEQFF. The CDR3 region has the DNA TGTGCCAGCAGCCAAGCGGGAGGCTCCTACAATGAGCAGTTCTTC.

V gene TRBV9 combines with J gene TRBJ1-2; D is unclear. Trimming took 0 bases from V and 0 from J, leaving 15 bases between them. CDR1 is SGDLS and CDR2 is YYNGEE in the germline V gene. The CDR3 extends over 17 amino acids. The chain's CDR3 is CASSVGGWTGANYGYTF. The DNA for the CDR3 is TGTGCCAGCAGCGTAGGTGGATGGACGGGAGCTAACTATGGCTACACCTTC.

The CDR3 DNA reads as TGTGCCAGCAGTGGCTACCGAGGGCAGCCCCAGCATTTT. Protein product: CASSGYRGQPQHF. The chain combines TRBV27 with TRBJ1-5; no firm D call. The germline CDR1 and CDR2 sequences are MNHEY and SMNVEV (reference sequence). This CDR3 spans 13 amino acids. The V end was cut by 5 bases, the J end by 7 bases, with 12 bases between.

The V and J genes are TRBV5-1 and TRBJ2-7, with TRBD1 identical over 12 bases. Per germline, CDR1 SGHRS and CDR2 YFSETQ. CDR3 length: 14 amino acids. Unmatched junction bases numbered 2, after V lost 2 bases and J lost 5 bases. The CDR3 DNA is TGCGCCAGCAGCTTATGGGACAGGGGGCACGAGCAGTACTTC. Its translation is CASSLWDRGHEQYF.

Remarks on this clone: One base separates it from a far larger clone, so it is likely a read error. The CDR3 bases are TGTGCCTGGAGTGCACTGGGGGACTACGAGCAGTACTTC. Translating it yields CAWSALGDYEQYF. The chain links TRBV30 to TRBJ2-7, with D perhaps assigned TRBD1 or TRBD2 (5 bases each). The CDR3 is 13 residues long. Trimming left V 1 base short and J 3 bases short, with 10 bases between. Germline CDR1 reads GTSNPN; CDR2 reads SVGIG (reference sequence).

The V and J genes are TRBV2 and TRBJ1-2; 8 bases map to TRBD1. Trimming removed 7 bases from V and 5 bases from J; junction bases left unmatched: 6. CDR3 size: 13 residues. Germline V gene lookup returns CDR1 SNHLY and CDR2 FYNNEI. The CDR3 DNA reads TGTGCCAGCAAAACGACAGGGGAATATGGCTACACCTTC. The encoded protein is CASKTTGEYGYTF.

This clone has a handful of counts. V is TRBV10-3 and J is TRBJ1-2; tentatively, D is TRBD1 (6 bases). This CDR3 is 16 amino acids long. V lost 4 bases and J 4 bases, leaving 19 bases between the germline ends. Germline lookup yields CDR1 ENHRY and CDR2 SYGVKD. The CDR3 region has the DNA TGTGCCATCAGTGGGCAGGGGACCCTCTCCTTCTATGGCTACACCTTC. The encoded protein is CAISGQGTLSFYGYTF.

This chain connects TRBV5-4 to TRBJ1-5, with D hard to call. This CDR3 is built from 12 residues. The V gene lost 0 bases and the J gene lost 9 bases, with 7 bases spanning the gap. From germline, CDR1 is SGHNT and CDR2 YYREEE (reference sequence). In DNA, the CDR3 is TGTGCCAGCAGCTTGGAACGCGGGCCCCAGCATTTT. It is translated as CASSLERGPQHF.

Concerning this clone: A read error is the likely source, as a far larger clone sits one nucleotide away. The V gene is TRBV4-3, the J gene TRBJ1-4, with unresolved D. CDR1 is LGHNA, CDR2 YSLEER, per germline. The CDR3 extends over 13 amino acids. The V end lost 4 bases, the J end lost 4 bases, and 7 bases lay between the germline ends. CDR3 DNA: TGCGCCAGCAGCCGATGGCGTAATGAAAAACTGTTTTTT. This gives the protein CASSRWRNEKLFF.

The V gene is TRBV6-1, the J gene TRBJ2-5, with D maybe TRBD2 (6 bases). Germline CDR1 is MNHNS and CDR2 is SASEGT. Between the trimmed V and J ends, which lost 6 bases and 3 bases, there was a span of 14 bases. This CDR3 comprises 14 residues. The CDR3 DNA follows: TGTGCCAGCAGCCGGGACTCGGGGGAAGAGACCCAGTACTTC. Translating it yields CASSRDSGEETQYF.

The chain combines TRBV11-2 with TRBJ2-5; 8 positions agree with TRBD1. The trim removed 5 bases at V and 4 bases at J, leaving 6 bases unmatched. The CDR3 spans 14 residues. Germline V gene sequence: CDR1 SGHAT, CDR2 FQNNGV. CDR3 region: CASSPDRGGETQYF. The CDR3 DNA sequence: TGTGCCAGCAGCCCTGACAGGGGCGGAGAGACCCAGTACTTC.

This chain links TRBV30 with TRBJ2-7, with 8 nucleotides matching TRBD2. CDR3 length: 15 residues. Germline assignment: CDR1 GTSNPN and CDR2 SVGIG (reference sequence). Losses at the gene ends were 4 bases for V and 3 bases for J; bases not matched to a gene: 11. CDR3 protein: CAWKPGPGLDYEQYF. The CDR3 bases are TGTGCCTGGAAACCCGGACCGGGACTAGACTACGAGCAGTACTTC.

This clone was recorded only once. A read error is the likely source, as a far larger clone sits one nucleotide away. No conserved phenylalanine or tryptophan is present at the end of the CDR3, so a read error is the likely explanation. This chain links TRBV30 with TRBJ2-7; D is perhaps TRBD2 (6 bases). Germline CDR1 GTSNPN, CDR2 SVGIG (reference sequence). The V and J ends lost 4 bases and 3 bases respectively, with 10 bases between them. This CDR3 region has 12 residues. DNA of the CDR3: TGTGCCTGGAACTACGGGGGCTACGAGCAGTACCTC. This encodes CAWNYGGYEQYL.

V and J are TRBV9 and TRBJ2-2; 7 nucleotides align to TRBD2. The CDR3 has 16 amino acids. Germline lookup yields CDR1 SGDLS and CDR2 YYNGEE. After removal of 1 base from V and 4 bases from J, the junction contained 7 bases not matched to a gene. CDR3 nucleotide sequence: TGTGCCAGCAGCGTATGGGCGGGAGCAGGCACCGGGGAGCTGTTTTTT. Translated: CASSVWAGAGTGELFF.

This chain joins TRBV30 and TRBJ2-2; TRBD1 or TRBD2 may be the D gene (5 bases each). The CDR3 runs 14 residues. Trimming took off 3 bases at V and 6 bases at J, with 14 bases between the two ends. Germline lookup yields CDR1 GTSNPN and CDR2 SVGIG (reference sequence). CDR3 sequence (DNA): TGTGCCTGGAGCGTAAAAGGGACCTCCGGGGAGCTGTTTTTT. Its protein product is CAWSVKGTSGELFF.

V and J are TRBV5-1 and TRBJ2-5; a possible D gene is TRBD2 (6 bases). The V and J ends lost 0 bases and 2 bases respectively, with 17 bases between them. CDR3 length: 17 residues. Germline-derived CDR1 and CDR2 are SGHRS and YFSETQ. CDR3 DNA sequence: TGCGCCAGCAGCTTGGAAGGCGGCGGGACGGGTCAAGAGACCCAGTACTTC. Translating gives CASSLEGGGTGQETQYF.

V and J are TRBV10-3 and TRBJ2-7, with D perhaps assigned TRBD1 or TRBD2 (5 bases each). V dropped 2 bases and J dropped 7 bases, with 18 bases sitting between them. The CDR3 totals 15 residues. Germline CDR1 and CDR2: ENHRY and SYGVKD. The CDR3 DNA reads as TGTGCCATCAGTGAGGGTGGGACCTCGTCTGGTGAGCAGTACTTC. Encoded protein: CAISEGGTSSGEQYF.

A word on this clone: A far larger clone is off by one base, so a read error is likely. This sequence joins TRBV30 and TRBJ1-2, with 7 bases matching TRBD1. The V gene end was trimmed by 0 bases and the J gene end by 8 bases; junction bases not matched to a gene: 9. Germline CDR1 reads GTSNPN; CDR2 reads SVGIG (reference sequence). CDR3 length equals 14 residues. The CDR3, as DNA: TGTGCCTGGAGTGTAGGGCAGGGGGTACGGGGCTACACCTTC. This sequence encodes CAWSVGQGVRGYTF.

V gene TRBV30 combines with J gene TRBJ2-1, with TRBD2 as a possible D gene (6 bases). The CDR3 runs 14 residues. V lost 0 bases and J lost 5, with 11 bases in between. Germline V gene lookup returns CDR1 GTSNPN and CDR2 SVGIG (reference sequence). The CDR3 sequence: CAWSVAGYHNEQFF. CDR3 in DNA: TGTGCCTGGAGTGTAGCGGGTTACCACAATGAGCAGTTCTTC.

A remark on this clone: One end of the junction fails to match germline, which may point to a read error. The chain joins TRBV19 to TRBJ2-5; weak D call: TRBD2 (6 bases). The germline V gene encodes CDR1 LNHDA and CDR2 SQIVND (reference sequence). The CDR3 has 15 amino acids. CDR3 bases: TGTGCCACCCGCCCTTCCTCTAGCGAGCAAGGGACCCAGTACTTC. Its protein product is CATRPSSSEQGTQYF.

In its sample, this clone was seen many times. The chain couples TRBV25-1 to TRBJ2-1; D not certain. V was cut by 3 bases and J by 6 bases, with 12 bases left in between. This CDR3 is 14 amino acids long. Germline loops: CDR1 MGHDK, CDR2 SYGVNS. The CDR3 here is CASSDSNILNEQFF. The CDR3 DNA follows: TGTGCCAGCAGTGACAGCAATATCCTCAATGAGCAGTTCTTC. Full variable domain (outside the CDR3, taken from reference TRBV25-1 and TRBJ2-1): EADIYQTPRYLVIGTGKKITLECSQTMGHDKMYWYQQDPGMELHLIHYSYGVNSTEKGDLSSESTVSRIRTEHFPLTLESARPSHTSQYLCASSDSNILNEQFFGPGTRLTVL.

In this sample, this clone turned up a few times. Other DNA sequences in the same sample also yield this CDR3. The chain links TRBV11-2 to TRBJ1-3; no definite D call. The CDR3 covers 14 residues. V lost 2 bases to trimming and J lost 2 bases, with 7 bases between them. CDR1 is SGHAT, CDR2 FQNNGV, per germline. CDR3 nucleotides: TGTGCCAGCAGCTTATCCGGAGCTGGAAACACCATATATTTT. Protein: CASSLSGAGNTIYF.

This sequence joins TRBV7-8 and TRBJ1-5, with 8 bases matching TRBD1. V lost 5 bases and J lost 0; bases outside the gene matches: 9. The CDR3 runs to 17 residues. CDR1 and CDR2 from the germline V gene are SGHVS and FQNEAQ. In nucleotides, the CDR3 is TGTGCCAGCAGCGGCCCCGACAGGGGCTATAGCAATCAGCCCCAGCATTTT. Its translation is CASSGPDRGYSNQPQHF.

The J gene is TRBJ2-7, the V gene TRBV11-3; TRBD1 aligns across 10 bases. From germline, CDR1 is SGHNT and CDR2 YENEEA. With 2 bases clipped from V and 5 bases from J, the junction kept 12 bases outside the gene matches. The CDR3 sequence is 17 residues long. The CDR3 DNA is TGTGCCAGCAGCTTACGGAAACCGGGACAGGGGTTTAACGAGCAGTACTTC. Its protein is CASSLRKPGQGFNEQYF.

The CDR3 sequence: CASSPADSSVNEQFF. The CDR3 DNA sequence: TGCGCCAGCAGCCCCGCGGATTCTTCAGTCAATGAGCAGTTCTTC. The chain links TRBV5-1 to TRBJ2-1; D not certain. V was shortened by 4 bases and J by 6 bases, with 17 bases between the two germline ends. CDR1 and CDR2 from the germline V gene are SGHRS and YFSETQ. The CDR3 runs 15 residues.

The chain links TRBV7-9 to TRBJ2-7, with D perhaps matching TRBD1 (6 bases). This CDR3 comprises 16 residues. Germline V CDR1 and CDR2: SEHNR, FQNEAQ (reference sequence). V shed 4 bases and J shed 4 bases, with 20 bases lying between them. The CDR3: CASSSGWPGARYEQYF. For the CDR3, the DNA is TGTGCCAGCAGCTCCGGGTGGCCAGGGGCAAGGTACGAGCAGTACTTC.

To note about this clone: A far larger clone is only one base removed, so a read error is likely. The sample holds other DNA sequences that translate to the same CDR3. The chain couples TRBV4-2 to TRBJ1-1; a weak D match, TRBD1 (5 bases). Trimming left V 4 bases short and J 5 bases short, with 17 bases between. The CDR3 is made up of 15 amino acids. Germline V gene data show CDR1 as LGHNA and CDR2 as YNFKEQ. Here the CDR3 DNA reads TGTGCCAGCAGCCTAGACCGGGCAGGGTTAACTGAAGCTTTCTTT. Encoded protein: CASSLDRAGLTEAFF.

This clone appeared a few times. The junction differs from germline at one of its ends, possibly a read error. Other DNA variants within this sample encode the same CDR3. V and J are TRBV2 and TRBJ2-4; possible D gene TRBD2, 6 bases. The length of the CDR3 is 12 residues. Germline V gene sequence: CDR1 SNHLY, CDR2 FYNNEI. Written as DNA, the CDR3 is TGTGCCAGCAGTGAAAGGGAGGTAGTGTGGGACTTC. It yields the protein CASSEREVVWDF.

The chain carries TRBV19 and TRBJ1-1; 7 bases fit TRBD1. V lost 6 bases, J lost 1 base, and 5 bases stayed unmatched. This CDR3 comprises 14 residues. Germline V lookup: CDR1 LNHDA, CDR2 SQIVND (reference sequence). The DNA for the CDR3 is TGTGCCAGTAGCCACAGGGGCGAGAACACTGAAGCTTTCTTT. Its protein is CASSHRGENTEAFF.